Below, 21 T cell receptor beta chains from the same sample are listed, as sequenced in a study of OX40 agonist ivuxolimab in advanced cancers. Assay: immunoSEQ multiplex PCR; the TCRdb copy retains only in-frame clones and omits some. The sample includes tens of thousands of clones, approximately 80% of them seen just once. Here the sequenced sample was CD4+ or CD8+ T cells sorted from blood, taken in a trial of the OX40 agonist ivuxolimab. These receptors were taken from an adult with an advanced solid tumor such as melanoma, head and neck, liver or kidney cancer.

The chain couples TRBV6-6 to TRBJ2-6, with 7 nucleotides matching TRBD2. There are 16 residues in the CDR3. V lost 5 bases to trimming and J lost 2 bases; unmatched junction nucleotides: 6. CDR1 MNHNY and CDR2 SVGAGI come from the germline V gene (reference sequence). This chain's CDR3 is CASSDLGGTGANVLTF. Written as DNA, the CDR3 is TGTGCCAGCAGTGACTTGGGGGGGACTGGGGCCAACGTCCTGACTTTC.

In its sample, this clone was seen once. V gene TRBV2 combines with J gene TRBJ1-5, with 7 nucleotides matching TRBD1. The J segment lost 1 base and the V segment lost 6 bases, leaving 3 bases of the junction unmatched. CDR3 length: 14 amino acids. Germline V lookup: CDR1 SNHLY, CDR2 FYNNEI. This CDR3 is CASRTGFSNQPQHF. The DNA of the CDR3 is TGTGCCAGCAGGACAGGGTTCAGCAATCAGCCCCAGCATTTT.

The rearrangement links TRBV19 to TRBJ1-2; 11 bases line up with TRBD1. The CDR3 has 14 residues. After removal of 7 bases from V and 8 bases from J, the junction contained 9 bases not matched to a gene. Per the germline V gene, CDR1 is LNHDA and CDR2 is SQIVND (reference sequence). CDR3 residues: CASMTGQGAHGYTF. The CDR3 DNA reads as TGTGCCAGTATGACAGGACAGGGGGCTCACGGCTACACCTTC.

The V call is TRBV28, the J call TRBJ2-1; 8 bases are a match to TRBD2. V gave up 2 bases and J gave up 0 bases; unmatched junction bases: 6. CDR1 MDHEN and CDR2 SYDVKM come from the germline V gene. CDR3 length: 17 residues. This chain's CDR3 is CASSLDLSGGSYNEQFF. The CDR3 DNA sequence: TGTGCCAGCAGTTTAGATCTCAGCGGGGGCTCCTACAATGAGCAGTTCTTC.

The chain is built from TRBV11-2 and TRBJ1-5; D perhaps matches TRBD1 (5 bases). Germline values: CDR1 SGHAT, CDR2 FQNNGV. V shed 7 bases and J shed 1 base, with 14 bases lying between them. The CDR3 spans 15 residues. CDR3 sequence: CASTLNGDSNQPQHF. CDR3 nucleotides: TGTGCCAGCACCTTGAATGGGGACAGCAATCAGCCCCAGCATTTT. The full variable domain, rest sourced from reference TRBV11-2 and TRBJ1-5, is EAGVAQSPRYKIIEKRQSVAFWCNPISGHATLYWYQQILGQGPKLLIQFQNNGVVDDSQLPKDRFSAERLKGVDSTLKIQPAKLEDSAVYLCASTLNGDSNQPQHFGDGTRLSIL.

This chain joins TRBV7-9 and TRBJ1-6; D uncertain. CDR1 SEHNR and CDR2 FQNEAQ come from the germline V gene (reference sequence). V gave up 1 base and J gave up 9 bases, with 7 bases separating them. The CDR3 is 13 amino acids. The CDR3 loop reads CASSLEAASPLHF. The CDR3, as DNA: TGTGCCAGCAGCTTAGAGGCCGCTTCACCCCTCCACTTT.

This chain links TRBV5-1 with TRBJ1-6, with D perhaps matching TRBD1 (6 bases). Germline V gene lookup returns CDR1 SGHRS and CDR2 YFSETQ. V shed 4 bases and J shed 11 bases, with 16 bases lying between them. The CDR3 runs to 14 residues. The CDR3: CASSGGQKETPLHF. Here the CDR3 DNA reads TGCGCCAGCAGCGGTGGACAGAAAGAGACACCCCTCCACTTT.

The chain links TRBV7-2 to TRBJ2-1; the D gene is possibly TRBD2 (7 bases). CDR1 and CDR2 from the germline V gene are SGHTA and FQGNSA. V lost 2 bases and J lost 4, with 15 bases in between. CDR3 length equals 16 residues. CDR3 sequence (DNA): TGTGCCAGCAGCTTACGGGTGGCGGGGGCTTACAATGAGCAGTTCTTC. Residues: CASSLRVAGAYNEQFF.

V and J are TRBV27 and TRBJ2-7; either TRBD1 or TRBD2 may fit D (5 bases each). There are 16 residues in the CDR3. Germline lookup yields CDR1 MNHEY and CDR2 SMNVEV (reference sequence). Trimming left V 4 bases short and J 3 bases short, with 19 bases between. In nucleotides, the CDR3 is TGTGCCAGCAGTTCCGATCGATGGGACGGCCACTACGAGCAGTACTTC. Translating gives CASSSDRWDGHYEQYF.

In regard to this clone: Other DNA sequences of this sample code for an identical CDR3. CDR3 in amino acids: CASSLGLTGELFF. The CDR3 DNA sequence: TGTGCCAGCAGTCTTGGACTAACCGGGGAGCTGTTTTTT. This chain joins TRBV27 and TRBJ2-2, with a tentative D call TRBD2 (6 bases). Germline V gives CDR1 MNHEY, CDR2 SMNVEV (reference sequence). Between the trimmed V and J ends, which lost 5 bases and 5 bases, there was a span of 9 bases. The CDR3 extends over 13 amino acids.

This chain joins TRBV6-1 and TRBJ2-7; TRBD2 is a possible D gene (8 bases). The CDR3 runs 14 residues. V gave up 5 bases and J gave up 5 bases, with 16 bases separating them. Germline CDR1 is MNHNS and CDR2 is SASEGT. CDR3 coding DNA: TGTGCCAGCAGTTTAGCGGGACAGCCCCACGAGCAGTACGTC. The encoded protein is CASSLAGQPHEQYV.

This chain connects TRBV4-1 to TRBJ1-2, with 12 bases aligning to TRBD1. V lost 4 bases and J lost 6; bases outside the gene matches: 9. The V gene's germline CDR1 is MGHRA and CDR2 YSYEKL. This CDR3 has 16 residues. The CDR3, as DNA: TGCGCCAGCAGCCTCTCGCCGGGACAGGGGGCGGATGGCTACACCTTC. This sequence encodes CASSLSPGQGADGYTF.

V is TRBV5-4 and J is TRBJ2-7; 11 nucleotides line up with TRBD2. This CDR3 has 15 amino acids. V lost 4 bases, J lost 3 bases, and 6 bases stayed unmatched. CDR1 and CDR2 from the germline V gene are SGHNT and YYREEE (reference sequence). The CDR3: CASSAGTSGFYEQYF. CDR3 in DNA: TGTGCCAGCAGCGCGGGGACTAGCGGATTCTACGAGCAGTACTTC.

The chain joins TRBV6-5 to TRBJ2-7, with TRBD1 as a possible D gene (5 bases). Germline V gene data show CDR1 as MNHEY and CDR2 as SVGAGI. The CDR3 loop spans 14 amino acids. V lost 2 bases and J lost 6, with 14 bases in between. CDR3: CASSYSRESGEQYV. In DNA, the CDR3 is TGTGCCAGCAGTTACAGCAGGGAATCGGGCGAGCAGTACGTC.

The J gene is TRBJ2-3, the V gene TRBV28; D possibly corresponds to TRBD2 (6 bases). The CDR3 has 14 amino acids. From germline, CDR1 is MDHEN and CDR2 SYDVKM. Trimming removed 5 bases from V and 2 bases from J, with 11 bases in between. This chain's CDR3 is CASSVGGYTDTQYF. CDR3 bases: TGTGCCAGCAGTGTCGGGGGATACACAGATACGCAGTATTTT. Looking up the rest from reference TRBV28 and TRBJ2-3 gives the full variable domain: DVKVTQSSRYLVKRTGEKVFLECVQDMDHENMFWYRQDPGLGLRLIYFSYDVKMKEKGDIPEGYSVSREKKERFSLILESASTNQTSMYLCASSVGGYTDTQYFGPGTRLTVL.

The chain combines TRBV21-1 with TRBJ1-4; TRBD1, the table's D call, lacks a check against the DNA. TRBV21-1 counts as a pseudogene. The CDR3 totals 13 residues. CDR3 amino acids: CASSFRQGEKLFF. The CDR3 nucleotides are TGTGCCAGCAGCTTCCGACAGGGAGAAAAACTGTTTTTT.

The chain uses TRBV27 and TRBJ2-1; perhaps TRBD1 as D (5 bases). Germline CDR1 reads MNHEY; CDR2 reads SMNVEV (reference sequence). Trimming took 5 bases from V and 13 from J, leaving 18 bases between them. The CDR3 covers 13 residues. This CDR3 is CASSPPDKQSQFF. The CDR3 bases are TGTGCCAGCAGTCCCCCGGACAAACAGTCCCAGTTCTTC.

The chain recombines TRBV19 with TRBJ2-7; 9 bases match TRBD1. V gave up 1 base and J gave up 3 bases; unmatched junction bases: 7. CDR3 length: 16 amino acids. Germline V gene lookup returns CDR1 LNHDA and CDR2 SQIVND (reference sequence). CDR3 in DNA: TGTGCCAGTAGTATAGTCGGGACAGGGATCGTCTACGAGCAGTACTTC. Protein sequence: CASSIVGTGIVYEQYF. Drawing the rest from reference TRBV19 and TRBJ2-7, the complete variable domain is DGGITQSPKYLFRKEGQNVTLSCEQNLNHDAMYWYRQDPGQGLRLIYYSQIVNDFQKGDIAEGYSVSREKKESFPLTVTSAQKNPTAFYLCASSIVGTGIVYEQYFGPGTRLTVT.

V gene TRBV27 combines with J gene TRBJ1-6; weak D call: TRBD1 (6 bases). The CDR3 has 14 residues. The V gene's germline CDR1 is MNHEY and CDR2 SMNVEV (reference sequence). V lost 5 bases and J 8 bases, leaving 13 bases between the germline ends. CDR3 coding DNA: TGTGCCAGCAGTGCGGACAGCTGGTATTCACCCCTCCACTTT. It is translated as CASSADSWYSPLHF.

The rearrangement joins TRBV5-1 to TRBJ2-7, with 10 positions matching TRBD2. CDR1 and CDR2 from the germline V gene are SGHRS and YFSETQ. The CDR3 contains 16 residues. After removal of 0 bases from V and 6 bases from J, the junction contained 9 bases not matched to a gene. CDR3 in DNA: TGCGCCAGCAGCTTGGAGTCGCTAGCGGGAGTAGGCGAGCAGTACTTC. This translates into CASSLESLAGVGEQYF.

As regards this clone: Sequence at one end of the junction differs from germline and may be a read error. CDR3 sequence: CASSLVYNSPLHF. The CDR3 nucleotides read TGTGCCAGCAGTTTAGTATATAATTCACCCCTCCACTTT. This chain uses TRBV7-8 with TRBJ1-6, with unresolved D. The CDR3 sequence is 13 residues long. CDR1 SGHVS and CDR2 FQNEAQ come from the germline V gene.